This TCR beta chain was captured by sequencing in a study of cytomegalovirus exposure and HLA in healthy donors. Study-level points and caveats: Upon later analysis, TCR association rates were observed to vary by HLA locus, being highest for DRB1 and lowest for HLA-C. Clonal expansion, a later analysis showed, was greater in HLA-associated TCR beta chains than in equally common others. Fewer N-insertions (relative to the roughly 610-donor mean) were reportedly seen in an Asian-associated ancestry cluster in a later analysis.

This clone occurred a few times. The target antigen is unknown. The junction shows a germline mismatch at one end, possibly a read error. The CDR3 runs 15 residues. The germline CDR1 and CDR2 sequences are SSHAT and FNYEAQ (reference sequence). Primers: 60 Vbeta forward and 13 Jbeta reverse. Clones were read by immunoSEQ multiplex PCR, and TCRdb kept only the in-frame ones, dropping some. Of roughly 130,000 clones in the sample, more than 65% were seen once. This receptor was identified in a man in his fifties or sixties in good health and CMV-seronegative. Sequenced material: PBMCs. The V gene is TRBV7-7, the J gene TRBJ2-2; no clear D. Here the CDR3 reads CASRRGSDSTGELFF. In nucleotides, the CDR3 is TGTGCTAGCAGACGAGGTTCTGATAGCACCGGGGAGCTGTTTTTT.